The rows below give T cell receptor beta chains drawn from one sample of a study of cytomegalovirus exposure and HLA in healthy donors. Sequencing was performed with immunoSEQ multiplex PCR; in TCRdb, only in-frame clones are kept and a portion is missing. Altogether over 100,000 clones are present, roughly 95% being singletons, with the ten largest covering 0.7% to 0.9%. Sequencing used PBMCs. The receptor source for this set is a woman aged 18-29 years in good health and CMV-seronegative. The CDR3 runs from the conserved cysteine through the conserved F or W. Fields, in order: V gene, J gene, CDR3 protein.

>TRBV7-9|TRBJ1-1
CASSFGPGLNTEAFF
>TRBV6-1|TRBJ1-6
CASSENLGAYYNSPLHF
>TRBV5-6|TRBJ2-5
CASSLLSGRLETQYF
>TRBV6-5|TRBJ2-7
CASSSPSYEQYF
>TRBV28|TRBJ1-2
CASSPTGRDYGYTF
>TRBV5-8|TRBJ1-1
CASSFLAGNTEAFF
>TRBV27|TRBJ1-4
CASSFGGINEKLFF
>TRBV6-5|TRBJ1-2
CASNPIYGENYGYTF
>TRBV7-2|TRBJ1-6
CASSLGTESSPLHF
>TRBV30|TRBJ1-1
CAWSQGGGTEAFF
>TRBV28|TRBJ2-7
CASRPGTGGSYEQYF
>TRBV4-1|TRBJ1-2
CASSPNEGVWYGYTF
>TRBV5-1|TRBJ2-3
CASSLGLTTGADTQYF
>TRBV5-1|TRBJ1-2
CASSLGHTIVHGYTF
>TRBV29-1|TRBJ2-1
CSVVTGLLYNEQFF
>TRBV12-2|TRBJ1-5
CASRSPNLYQPQHF
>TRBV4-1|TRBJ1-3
CASSQRYREGPNTIYF
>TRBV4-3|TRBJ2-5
CASSQDLVAGETQYF
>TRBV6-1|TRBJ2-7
CASSEEISGGYEQYF
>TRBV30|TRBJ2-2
CAWAKGTSPGELFF
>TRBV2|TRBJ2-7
CATRGDGVEQYF